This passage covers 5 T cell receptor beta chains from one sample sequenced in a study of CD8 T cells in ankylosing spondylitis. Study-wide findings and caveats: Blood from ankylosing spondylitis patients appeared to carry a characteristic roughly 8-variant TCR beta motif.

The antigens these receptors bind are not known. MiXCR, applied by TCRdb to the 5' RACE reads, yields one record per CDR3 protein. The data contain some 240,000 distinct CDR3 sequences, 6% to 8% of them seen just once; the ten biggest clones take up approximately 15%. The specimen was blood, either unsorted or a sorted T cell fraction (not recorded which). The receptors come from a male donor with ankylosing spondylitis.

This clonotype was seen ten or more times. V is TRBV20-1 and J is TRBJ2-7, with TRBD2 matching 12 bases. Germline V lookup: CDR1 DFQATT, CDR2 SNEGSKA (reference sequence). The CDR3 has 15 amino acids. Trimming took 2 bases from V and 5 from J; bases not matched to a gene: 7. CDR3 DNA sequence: TGCAGTGCTAGACCTGGGACTAGCGGGCACCACGAGCAGTACTTC. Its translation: CSARPGTSGHHEQYF.

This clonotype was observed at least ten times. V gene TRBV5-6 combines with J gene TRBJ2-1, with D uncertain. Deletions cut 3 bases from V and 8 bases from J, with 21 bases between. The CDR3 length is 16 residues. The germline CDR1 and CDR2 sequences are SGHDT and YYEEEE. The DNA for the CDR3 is TGTGCCAGCAGCTCTCCGAGTTGGGGAAGTCCGGATGAGCAGTTCTTC. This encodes CASSSPSWGSPDEQFF.

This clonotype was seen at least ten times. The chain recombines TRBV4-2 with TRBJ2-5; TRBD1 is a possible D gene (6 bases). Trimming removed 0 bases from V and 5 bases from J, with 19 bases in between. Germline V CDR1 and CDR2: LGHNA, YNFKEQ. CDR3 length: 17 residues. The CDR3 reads CASSQDVFGVGGETQYF. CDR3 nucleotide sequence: TGTGCCAGCAGCCAAGACGTTTTCGGGGTAGGGGGTGAGACCCAGTACTTC.

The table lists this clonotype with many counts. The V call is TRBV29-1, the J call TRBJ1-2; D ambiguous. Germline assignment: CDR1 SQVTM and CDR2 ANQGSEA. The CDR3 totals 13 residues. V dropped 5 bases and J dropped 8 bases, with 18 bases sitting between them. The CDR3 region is CSVPRTGPGGYTF. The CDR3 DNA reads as TGCAGCGTTCCACGGACGGGTCCCGGGGGCTACACCTTC.

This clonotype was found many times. The CDR3 spells CASRTGLRSHLGELFF. As DNA, the CDR3 is TGTGCCAGCAGAACAGGGCTGAGAAGCCATCTCGGGGAGCTGTTTTTT. The chain recombines TRBV25-1 with TRBJ2-2; tentative D call: TRBD1 (6 bases). V was shortened by 6 bases and J by 7 bases, with 21 bases between the two germline ends. The length of the CDR3 is 16 residues. Germline V lookup: CDR1 MGHDK, CDR2 SYGVNS.